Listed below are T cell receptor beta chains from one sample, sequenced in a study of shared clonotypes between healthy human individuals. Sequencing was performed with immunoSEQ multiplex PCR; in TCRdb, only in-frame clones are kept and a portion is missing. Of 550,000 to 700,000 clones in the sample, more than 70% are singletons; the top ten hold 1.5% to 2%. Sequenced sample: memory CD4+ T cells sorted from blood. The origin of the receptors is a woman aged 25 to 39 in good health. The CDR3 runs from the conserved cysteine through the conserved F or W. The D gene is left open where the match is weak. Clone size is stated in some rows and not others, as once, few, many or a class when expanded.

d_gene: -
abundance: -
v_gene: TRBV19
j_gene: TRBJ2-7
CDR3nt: TGTGCCAGTAGTATAAATGGCCAGTACCACGAGCAGTACTTC
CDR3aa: CASSINGQYHEQYF

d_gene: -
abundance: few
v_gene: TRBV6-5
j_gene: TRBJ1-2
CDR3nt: TGTGCCAGCAGTTGGACAACTAACTATGGCTACACCTTC
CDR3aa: CASSWTTNYGYTF

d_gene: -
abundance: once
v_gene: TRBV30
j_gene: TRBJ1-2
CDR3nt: TGTGCCTGGAGTGCCGGCGGGGACTACACCTTC
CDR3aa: CAWSAGGDYTF

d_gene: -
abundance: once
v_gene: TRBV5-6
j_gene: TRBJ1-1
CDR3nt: TGTGCCAGCAGCTTGGGCAGGGCAGCTTTCTTT
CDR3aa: CASSLGRAAFF

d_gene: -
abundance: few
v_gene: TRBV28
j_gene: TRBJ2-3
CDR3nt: TGTGCCAGCAGCATTAAGGGTTTGGATACGCAGTATTTT
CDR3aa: CASSIKGLDTQYF

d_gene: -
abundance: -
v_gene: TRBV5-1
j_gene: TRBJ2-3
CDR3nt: TGCGCCAGCAGTCCCCAAGGGACAGATACGCAGTATTTT
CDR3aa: CASSPQGTDTQYF

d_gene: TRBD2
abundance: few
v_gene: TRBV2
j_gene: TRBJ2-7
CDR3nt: TGTGCCAGCAGTGAAGCGGCTAGCGGGCGCTACGAGCAGTACTTC
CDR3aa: CASSEAASGRYEQYF

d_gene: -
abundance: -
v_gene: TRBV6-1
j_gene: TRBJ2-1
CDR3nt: TGTGCCAGCGGGCAGGGGTCCTACAATGAGCAGTTCTTC
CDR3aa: CASGQGSYNEQFF

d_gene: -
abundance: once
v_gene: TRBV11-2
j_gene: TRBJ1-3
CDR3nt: TGTGCCAGCAGCTTAGATCGATCCTTCCAGAACACCATATATTTT
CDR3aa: CASSLDRSFQNTIYF

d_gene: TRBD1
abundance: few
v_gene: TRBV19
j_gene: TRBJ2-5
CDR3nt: TGTGCCAGTAGTGCCAGGACAGGGCGGGTAGCAGAGACCCAGTACTTC
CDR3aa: CASSARTGRVAETQYF

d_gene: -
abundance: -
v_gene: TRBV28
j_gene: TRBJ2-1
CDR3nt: TGTGCCAGCAGTTTAGGGGGGTCCTACAATGAGCAGTTCTTC
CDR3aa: CASSLGGSYNEQFF

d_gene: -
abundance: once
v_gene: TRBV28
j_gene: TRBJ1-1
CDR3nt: TGTGCCAGCAGTTCCGAGGGAAGGGGAATTGGCACTGAAGCTTTCTTT
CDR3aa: CASSSEGRGIGTEAFF

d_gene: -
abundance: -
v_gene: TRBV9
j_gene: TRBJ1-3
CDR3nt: TGTGCCAGCAGCGTAGGAGGGACCACTGGAAACACCATATATTTT
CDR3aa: CASSVGGTTGNTIYF

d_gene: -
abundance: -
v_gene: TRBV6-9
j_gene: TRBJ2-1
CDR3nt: TGTGCCCCCAATTATCGGGCAAATGAGCAGTTCTTC
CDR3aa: CAPNYRANEQFF

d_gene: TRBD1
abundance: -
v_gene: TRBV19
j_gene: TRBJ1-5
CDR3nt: TGTGCCAGTAGAACAGGGGGCTGGCAGCCCCAGCATTTT
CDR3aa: CASRTGGWQPQHF

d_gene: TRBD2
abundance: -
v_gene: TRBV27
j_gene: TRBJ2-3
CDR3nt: TGTGCCAGCAGCGGATTAGGGCGGGAGGGCACAGATACGCAGTATTTT
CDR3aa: CASSGLGREGTDTQYF

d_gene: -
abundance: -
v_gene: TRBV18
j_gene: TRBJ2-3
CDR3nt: TGTGCCAGCTCACCGAATAGCCAAAGCACAGATACGCAGTATTTT
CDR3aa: CASSPNSQSTDTQYF

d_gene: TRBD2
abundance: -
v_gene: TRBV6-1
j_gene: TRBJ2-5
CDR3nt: TGTGCCAGCAGTGAGGGTCGGGGGGGGCACGAGACCCAGTACTTC
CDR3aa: CASSEGRGGHETQYF

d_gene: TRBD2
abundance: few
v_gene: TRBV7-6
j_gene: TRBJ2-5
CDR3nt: TGTGCCAGCAGCTCTACGGGACTAGCGGGAGGAGGGGGAGAGACCCAGTACTTC
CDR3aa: CASSSTGLAGGGGETQYF

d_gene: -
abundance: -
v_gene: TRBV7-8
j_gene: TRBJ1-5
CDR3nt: TGTGCCAGCAGCTCAACCCCCGGCCAGTCCAATCAGCCCCAGCATTTT
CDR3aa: CASSSTPGQSNQPQHF

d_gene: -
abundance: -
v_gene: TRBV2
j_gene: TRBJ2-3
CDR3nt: TGTGCCAGCAGTAAGAAGACTAGTCTCACAGATACGCAGTATTTT
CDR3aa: CASSKKTSLTDTQYF

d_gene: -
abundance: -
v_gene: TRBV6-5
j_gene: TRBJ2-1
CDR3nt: TGTGCCAGCAGCCCCGGCCAACTATACAATGAGCAGTTCTTC
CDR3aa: CASSPGQLYNEQFF

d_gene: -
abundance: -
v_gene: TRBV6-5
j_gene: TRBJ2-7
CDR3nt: TGTGCCAGCAGTCGTAGCGCCTCCTACGAGCAGTACTTC
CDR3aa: CASSRSASYEQYF

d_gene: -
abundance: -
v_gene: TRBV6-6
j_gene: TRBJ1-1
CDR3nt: TGTGCCAGCAGTTTCTACCCCCAGGGCGTTGAAGCTTTCTTT
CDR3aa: CASSFYPQGVEAFF

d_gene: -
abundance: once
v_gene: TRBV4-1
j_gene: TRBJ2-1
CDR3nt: TGCGCCAGCACGCAGGGGTACGAGCGGGGTGGGAGAGGGGAGCAGTTCTTC
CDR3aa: CASTQGYERGGRGEQFF

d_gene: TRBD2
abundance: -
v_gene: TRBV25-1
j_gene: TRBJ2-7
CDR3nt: TGTGCCAGCAGTTTCCGACTAGCGGGAGGAAAGAACGAGCAGTACTTC
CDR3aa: CASSFRLAGGKNEQYF